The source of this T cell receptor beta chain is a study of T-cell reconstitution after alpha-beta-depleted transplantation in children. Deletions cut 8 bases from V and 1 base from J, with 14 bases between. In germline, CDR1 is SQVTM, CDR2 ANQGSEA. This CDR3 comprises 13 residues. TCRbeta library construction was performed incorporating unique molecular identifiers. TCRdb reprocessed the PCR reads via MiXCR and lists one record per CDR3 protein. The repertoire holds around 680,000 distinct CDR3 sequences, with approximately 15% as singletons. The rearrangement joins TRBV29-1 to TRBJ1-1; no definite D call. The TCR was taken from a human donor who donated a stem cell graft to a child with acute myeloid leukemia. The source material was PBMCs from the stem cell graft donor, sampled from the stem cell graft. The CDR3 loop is CSTPGPRNTEAFF. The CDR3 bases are TGCAGCACCCCCGGGCCTCGGAACACTGAAGCTTTCTTT.